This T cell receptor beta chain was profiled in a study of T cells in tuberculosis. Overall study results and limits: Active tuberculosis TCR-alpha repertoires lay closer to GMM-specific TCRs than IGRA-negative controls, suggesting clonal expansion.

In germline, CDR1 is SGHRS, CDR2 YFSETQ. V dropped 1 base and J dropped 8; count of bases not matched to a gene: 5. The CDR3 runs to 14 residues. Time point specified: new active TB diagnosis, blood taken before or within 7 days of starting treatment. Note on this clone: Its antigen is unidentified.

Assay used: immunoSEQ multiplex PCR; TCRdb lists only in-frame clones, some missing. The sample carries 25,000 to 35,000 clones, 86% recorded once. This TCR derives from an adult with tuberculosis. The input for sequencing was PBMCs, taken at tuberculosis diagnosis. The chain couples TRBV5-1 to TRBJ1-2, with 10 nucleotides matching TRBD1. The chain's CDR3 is CASSLQWTGGGYTF. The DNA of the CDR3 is TGCGCCAGCAGCTTGCAATGGACAGGGGGAGGCTACACCTTC.